The source of this T cell receptor beta chain is a study of blood T cells in healthy people across ages. CDR3 length equals 15 residues. The germline V and J ends were trimmed by 3 bases and 4 bases, with 14 bases remaining between them. Germline CDR1 and CDR2: MGHRA and YSYEKL. Researchers isolated at least 6.5 million PBMCs per sample. The authors ran a second PCR of about 6 to 11 cycles using a sample-barcoded 5' primer and a J-beta primer mix. At least 2.5 million CDR3-containing paired-end reads were obtained per sample. MiXCR, applied by TCRdb to the 5' RACE reads, yields one record per CDR3 protein. Of 650,000 to 800,000 distinct CDR3 sequences in the sample, around two fifths were seen once. For this clonotype: No antigen is known for it.

Study conclusions and caveats: Long-lived donors exceeded aged donors in naive CD4+ cells and diversity.

The clonotype originates from a man aged 55-75 years in good health. The specimen sequenced was blood. This rearrangement joins TRBV4-1 to TRBJ2-3, with a weak D call TRBD2 (6 bases). CDR3 region: CASSQSPRRADTQYF. The CDR3 bases are TGCGCCAGCAGCCAGTCCCCGAGGAGGGCAGATACGCAGTATTTT.